This paragraph covers one T cell receptor beta chain sequence. The naive CD8 subset, CD45RO-negative cells positively selected for CCR7, excluded terminally differentiated effector memory CD45RA+ cells. Sequencing was performed with immunoSEQ multiplex PCR; in TCRdb, only in-frame clones are kept and a portion is missing. Of more than 2 million clones listed, over 85% are singletons. This specimen comes from a study of shared clonotypes between healthy human individuals. Per the germline V gene, CDR1 is LGHNA and CDR2 is YSLEER. The length of the CDR3 is 16 residues. Trimming removed 3 bases from V and 0 bases from J, with 13 bases in between.

The rearrangement joins TRBV4-3 to TRBJ2-3; no clear D. The TCR originated in a man in his late teens or twenties in good health. Some clones in this sample may be carry-over from other donors' samples. Material for sequencing was naive CD8+ T cells from PBMCs. The CDR3 sequence: CASSQYRAGSTDTQYF. CDR3 DNA: TGCGCCAGCAGCCAGTACCGGGCAGGAAGCACAGATACGCAGTATTTT.